Each of the 30 T cell receptor beta chains below was sequenced from the same sample in a study of response to subunit inactivated influenza vaccine. From the RT-PCR reads, TCRdb called clonotypes with MiXCR, one entry per CDR3 protein. The table has about 310,000 distinct CDR3 sequences, approximately 21% seen once. This specimen was PBMCs from blood, taken approximately 20 months after vaccination. The receptors here all came from a man between 50 and 69 years old who received an inactivated influenza vaccine.

This clonotype was found a few times. The V and J genes are TRBV7-2 and TRBJ2-7; 7 positions agree with TRBD2. Trimming removed 5 bases from V and 0 bases from J; junction bases left unmatched: 10. CDR3 size: 16 residues. Germline values: CDR1 SGHTA, CDR2 FQGNSA. The DNA of the CDR3 is TGTGCCAGCAGCGTCCTAGCGGCCTTCAGCTCCTACGAGCAGTACTTC. It specifies CASSVLAAFSSYEQYF.

This clonotype was counted at least ten times. The chain links TRBV12-3 or TRBV12-4 to TRBJ1-2; D possibly corresponds to TRBD1 (6 bases). Trimming shortened V by 7 bases and J by 4 bases, and 13 bases separated the two germline ends. The CDR3 is 13 residues long. The CDR3 DNA is TGTGCCAGCACACCCGGGGGCGGCTATGGCTACACCTTC. Translating it yields CASTPGGGYGYTF.

This clonotype was seen more than once but under ten times. This chain connects TRBV12-3 or TRBV12-4 to TRBJ2-2; possibly TRBD1 for D (6 bases). The ends were cut back, 3 bases at V and 3 bases at J, with 8 bases in the middle. The CDR3 sequence is 14 residues long. CDR3 nucleotide sequence: TGTGCCAGCAGTTTGGACAGATACACCGGGGAGCTGTTTTTT. Its translation is CASSLDRYTGELFF.

V is TRBV7-7 and J is TRBJ2-5; the D is unclear. The germline V gene has CDR1 SSHAT and CDR2 FNYEAQ (reference sequence). This CDR3 region has 13 residues. V was clipped by 1 base and J by 3 bases, with 6 bases between them. The CDR3 protein is CASSLGRKETQYF. Here the CDR3 DNA reads TGTGCCAGCAGCTTAGGCAGAAAAGAGACCCAGTACTTC. The full variable domain, in which reference TRBV7-7 and TRBJ2-5 provide the parts outside the CDR3, is GAGVSQSPRYKVTKRGQDVTLRCDPISSHATLYWYQQALGQGPEFLTYFNYEAQPDKSGLPSDRFSAERPEGSISTLTIQRTEQRDSAMYRCASSLGRKETQYFGPGTRLLVL.

This rearrangement joins TRBV20-1 to TRBJ2-2; D unresolved. In germline, CDR1 is DFQATT, CDR2 SNEGSKA (reference sequence). V lost 6 bases, J lost 4 bases, and 18 bases lay in between. The CDR3 loop spans 15 amino acids. The DNA of the CDR3 is TGCAGTGCGCCAGCTATCGGCTGGGGCACCGGGGAGCTGTTTTTT. Protein sequence: CSAPAIGWGTGELFF.

The chain recombines TRBV12-3 or TRBV12-4 with TRBJ2-3; no clear D. The ends were cut back, 1 base at V and 1 base at J, with 9 bases in the middle. This CDR3 contains 15 residues. The CDR3, as DNA: TGTGCCAGCAGTTTAGTGGACGGTCGCACAGATACGCAGTATTTT. Translating it yields CASSLVDGRTDTQYF.

The chain is built from TRBV7-9 and TRBJ2-5; possibly TRBD1 for D (6 bases). Per germline, CDR1 SEHNR and CDR2 FQNEAQ (reference sequence). The V gene lost 4 bases and the J gene lost 6 bases, with 21 bases spanning the gap. This CDR3 comprises 16 residues. The CDR3 region has the DNA TGTGCCAGCAGCTCGCTCCGGGACATAGGGGAACAGACCCAGTACTTC. This codes for CASSSLRDIGEQTQYF.

In its sample, this clonotype was seen a few times. The V gene is TRBV4-2, the J gene TRBJ1-2; D is perhaps TRBD1 (6 bases). Germline CDR1 reads LGHNA; CDR2 reads YNFKEQ. V was trimmed by 1 base and J by 2 bases, leaving 8 bases between them. The length of the CDR3 is 14 residues. CDR3 residues: CASSQGDRNYGYTF. The CDR3 DNA follows: TGTGCCAGCAGCCAAGGAGACAGGAACTATGGCTACACCTTC.

The chain recombines TRBV5-6 with TRBJ2-5; the D gene is possibly TRBD1 (5 bases). From germline, CDR1 is SGHDT and CDR2 YYEEEE. Trimming cost V 4 bases and J 6 bases, with 13 bases left between them. The CDR3 runs to 13 residues. DNA for the CDR3: TGTGCCAGCAGCCGATCCGACAGCAAGACCCAGTACTTC. Encoded protein: CASSRSDSKTQYF.

The V and J genes are TRBV20-1 and TRBJ2-2; TRBD2 matches 7 bases. Trimming at V came to 3 bases and at J to 7 bases, leaving 8 bases not matched to a gene. Germline lookup yields CDR1 DFQATT and CDR2 SNEGSKA (reference sequence). The CDR3 contains 14 residues. CDR3 region: CSARTSRSGGELFF. CDR3 in DNA: TGCAGTGCTAGGACTAGCCGGAGTGGCGGGGAGCTGTTTTTT.

This clonotype was observed a few times. V is TRBV19 and J is TRBJ2-2; unclear D gene. Trimming left V 2 bases short and J 4 bases short, with 14 bases between. This CDR3 has 16 amino acids. Germline V gene data show CDR1 as LNHDA and CDR2 as SQIVND (reference sequence). The CDR3: CASSITSRISTGELFF. DNA of the CDR3: TGTGCCAGTAGTATAACGTCGCGGATTAGCACCGGGGAGCTGTTTTTT. The whole variable domain, remainder taken from reference TRBV19 and TRBJ2-2, is DGGITQSPKYLFRKEGQNVTLSCEQNLNHDAMYWYRQDPGQGLRLIYYSQIVNDFQKGDIAEGYSVSREKKESFPLTVTSAQKNPTAFYLCASSITSRISTGELFFGEGSRLTVL.

The chain uses TRBV5-1 and TRBJ1-5; TRBD1 might be the D (5 bases). Germline V gives CDR1 SGHRS, CDR2 YFSETQ. V dropped 0 bases and J dropped 2 bases, with 9 bases sitting between them. This CDR3 has 15 amino acids. CDR3 sequence (DNA): TGCGCCAGCAGCTTGGAGTCGGGACGCAATCAGCCCCAGCATTTT. It codes for CASSLESGRNQPQHF.

About this clonotype: Relative to the germline gene, one junction end is altered; a read error may explain this. The chain recombines TRBV5-1 with TRBJ1-2, with 7 bases identical to TRBD1. Looked up from germline, CDR1 is SGHRS and CDR2 is YFSETQ. The CDR3 sequence is 14 residues long. The CDR3 reads CASSHTTGSYGHTF. The CDR3, as DNA: TGCGCCAGCAGCCACACGACAGGGAGCTATGGCCACACCTTC.

This chain joins TRBV6-2 or TRBV6-3 and TRBJ1-4; unclear D gene. This CDR3 comprises 15 residues. Trimming shortened V by 7 bases and J by 7 bases, and 19 bases separated the two germline ends. Germline lookup yields CDR1 MNHEY and CDR2 SVGEGT. The CDR3 is CASKHRPRPGEKLFF. DNA for the CDR3: TGTGCCAGCAAACACAGACCGCGGCCTGGTGAAAAACTGTTTTTT.

This clonotype was detected only a few times. The J gene is TRBJ1-5, the V gene TRBV20-1; no reliable D call. CDR3 length equals 12 residues. Trimming took off 4 bases at V and 4 bases at J, with 8 bases between the two ends. The germline CDR1 and CDR2 sequences are DFQATT and SNEGSKA (reference sequence). CDR3 nucleotides: TGCAGTGCTACCCAGACAAATCAGCCCCAGCATTTT. Translated, it gives CSATQTNQPQHF.

The V call is TRBV12-3 or TRBV12-4, the J call TRBJ1-2; D is possibly TRBD1 (5 bases). V was cut by 2 bases and J by 13 bases, with 17 bases left in between. The CDR3 sequence is 13 residues long. The DNA of the CDR3 is TGTGCCAGCAGTTTATGGGACGTCGTAGATCCCACCTTC. Its protein product is CASSLWDVVDPTF.

This clonotype was counted a few times. The rearrangement links TRBV25-1 to TRBJ1-1, with D possibly being TRBD1 (6 bases). CDR3 length: 11 residues. Germline V gene data show CDR1 as MGHDK and CDR2 as SYGVNS. V lost 9 bases, J lost 4 bases, and 9 bases lay in between. The CDR3 DNA reads TGTGCCAGTTTCAGGGGCACTGAAGCTTTCTTT. It codes for CASFRGTEAFF. Full variable domain (rest looked up from reference TRBV25-1 and TRBJ1-1): EADIYQTPRYLVIGTGKKITLECSQTMGHDKMYWYQQDPGMELHLIHYSYGVNSTEKGDLSSESTVSRIRTEHFPLTLESARPSHTSQYLCASFRGTEAFFGQGTRLTVV.

The chain uses TRBV5-1 and TRBJ2-1; 8 nucleotides agree with TRBD2. This CDR3 comprises 16 residues. With 0 bases clipped from V and 7 bases from J, the junction kept 9 bases outside the gene matches. In germline, CDR1 is SGHRS, CDR2 YFSETQ. The CDR3 DNA reads as TGCGCCAGCAGCTTGGGGACTAGCAGCGTCTGGAATGAGCAGTTCTTC. Protein: CASSLGTSSVWNEQFF.

This chain links TRBV6-5 with TRBJ2-7, with D perhaps matching TRBD1 (6 bases). Trimming stripped 0 bases from V and 5 bases from J, with 23 bases between. The germline gives CDR1 MNHEY, CDR2 SVGAGI. The CDR3 spans 18 residues. The CDR3 region has the DNA TGTGCCAGCAGTTACTCCCTCGCCCGAATAACAGGGAAGAACGAGCAGTACTTC. Encoded protein: CASSYSLARITGKNEQYF.

This clonotype was counted many times. The CDR3 sequence is CASRWTSGRASNEQFF. Here the CDR3 DNA reads TGTGCCAGCAGATGGACTAGCGGGAGGGCCTCCAATGAGCAGTTCTTC. The V gene is TRBV6-4, the J gene TRBJ2-1; 15 bases match TRBD2. The germline V gene encodes CDR1 MRHNA and CDR2 SNTAGT. The trim removed 6 bases at V and 6 bases at J, leaving 6 bases unmatched. The CDR3 consists of 16 residues.

The gene calls are TRBV7-2 and TRBJ1-1; 7 bases line up with TRBD1. This CDR3 comprises 13 residues. Per germline, CDR1 SGHTA and CDR2 FQGNSA. J was trimmed by 6 bases and V by 4 bases; bases with no gene match: 5. In nucleotides, the CDR3 is TGTGCCAGCAGCTCGACAGGGTTTGCTGAAGCTTTCTTT. Protein: CASSSTGFAEAFF.

This clonotype occurred many times. V usage is TRBV7-9 and J usage is TRBJ1-1, with 7 bases identical to TRBD1. The length of the CDR3 is 13 residues. The germline gives CDR1 SEHNR, CDR2 FQNEAQ (reference sequence). Unmatched junction bases numbered 10, after V lost 10 bases and J lost 5 bases. In nucleotides, the CDR3 is TGTGCCACCAAGAGGGGGCTGGAGACTGAAGCTTTCTTT. It translates to CATKRGLETEAFF.

Remarks on this clonotype: This may come from a read error, since a much larger clone is one base off. The J gene is TRBJ1-2, the V gene TRBV11-2; D is perhaps TRBD1 (5 bases). There are 15 residues in the CDR3. Germline V gene sequence: CDR1 SGHAT, CDR2 FQNNGV. The CDR3 sequence: CASSLDTGRGYGDTF. In DNA form, the CDR3 reads TGTGCCAGCAGCTTAGATACCGGCCGGGGCTATGGCGACACCTTC.

This clonotype occurred a few times. The V call is TRBV7-9, the J call TRBJ1-1; 7 nucleotides align to TRBD1. The V gene's germline CDR1 is SEHNR and CDR2 FQNEAQ (reference sequence). Losses at the gene ends were 6 bases for V and 5 bases for J; bases not matched to a gene: 9. CDR3 length equals 14 residues. DNA for the CDR3: TGTGCCAGCAGGCAAACAGGGGTAGTAACTGAAGCTTTCTTT. Its protein product is CASRQTGVVTEAFF.

The chain uses TRBV19 and TRBJ1-1; no definite D call. The germline V gene has CDR1 LNHDA and CDR2 SQIVND (reference sequence). V lost 5 bases and J lost 4, with 14 bases in between. The CDR3 sequence is 14 residues long. The CDR3 loop is CASSPSPRATEAFF. As DNA, the CDR3 is TGTGCCAGTAGTCCTTCCCCGAGGGCCACTGAAGCTTTCTTT.

This clonotype has at least ten counts. This rearrangement joins TRBV4-3 to TRBJ1-2; TRBD1 is a possible D gene (6 bases). The CDR3 has 15 residues. Deletions cut 3 bases from V and 4 bases from J, with 15 bases between. Germline V lookup: CDR1 LGHNA, CDR2 YSLEER. CDR3 sequence reads: CASSQGHGQPYGYTF. CDR3 DNA: TGCGCCAGCAGCCAGGGACATGGACAGCCCTATGGCTACACCTTC.

This clonotype showed up just a few times. The gene calls are TRBV5-1 and TRBJ1-6; D unresolved. The germline CDR1 and CDR2 sequences are SGHRS and YFSETQ. V shed 4 bases and J shed 5 bases, with 16 bases lying between them. The CDR3 sequence is 16 residues long. CDR3 loop: CASSMALPQHNSPLHF. The DNA of the CDR3 is TGCGCCAGCAGCATGGCCCTCCCACAACATAATTCACCCCTCCACTTT.

This clonotype was counted only a few times. This sequence joins TRBV3-1 and TRBJ1-4; the D is unclear. Looked up from germline, CDR1 is LGHDT and CDR2 is YNNKEL (reference sequence). V was trimmed by 6 bases and J by 7 bases, leaving 15 bases between them. This CDR3 comprises 14 residues. CDR3 coding DNA: TGTGCCAGCAGTCACGACCTGCGGTTTGAAAAACTGTTTTTT. It codes for CASSHDLRFEKLFF.

This clonotype was seen repeatedly, ten times or more. The V gene is TRBV4-3, the J gene TRBJ1-5; D is unresolved. Between the trimmed V and J ends, which lost 1 base and 0 bases, there was a span of 10 bases. Germline CDR1 reads LGHNA; CDR2 reads YSLEER. CDR3 length: 16 residues. The CDR3, as DNA: TGCGCCAGCAGCCAAGGTGTCTGGGATAGCAATCAGCCCCAGCATTTT. Protein: CASSQGVWDSNQPQHF.

This clonotype showed up many times. CDR3 loop: CASSYGGQGAYEKLFF. The CDR3 nucleotides read TGTGCCAGCAGTTACGGCGGACAGGGGGCCTATGAAAAACTGTTTTTT. This chain links TRBV6-5 with TRBJ1-4; 11 bases match TRBD1. V gave up 2 bases and J gave up 6 bases; unmatched junction bases: 5. This CDR3 is 16 amino acids long. Germline CDR1 is MNHEY and CDR2 is SVGAGI.